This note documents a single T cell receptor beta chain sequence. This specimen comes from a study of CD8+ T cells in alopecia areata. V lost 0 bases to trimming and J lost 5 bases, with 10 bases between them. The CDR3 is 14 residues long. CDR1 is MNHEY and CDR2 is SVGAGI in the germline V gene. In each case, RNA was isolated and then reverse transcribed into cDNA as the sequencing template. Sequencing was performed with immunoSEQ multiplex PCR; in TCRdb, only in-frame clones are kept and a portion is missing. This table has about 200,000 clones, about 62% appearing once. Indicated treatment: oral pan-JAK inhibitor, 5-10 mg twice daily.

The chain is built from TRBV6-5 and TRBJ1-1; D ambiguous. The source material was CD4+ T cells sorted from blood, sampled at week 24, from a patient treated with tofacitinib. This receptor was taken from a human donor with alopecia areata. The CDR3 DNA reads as TGTGCCAGCAGTTACTCTAAGGGTGGGACTGAAGCTTTCTTT. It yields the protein CASSYSKGGTEAFF.